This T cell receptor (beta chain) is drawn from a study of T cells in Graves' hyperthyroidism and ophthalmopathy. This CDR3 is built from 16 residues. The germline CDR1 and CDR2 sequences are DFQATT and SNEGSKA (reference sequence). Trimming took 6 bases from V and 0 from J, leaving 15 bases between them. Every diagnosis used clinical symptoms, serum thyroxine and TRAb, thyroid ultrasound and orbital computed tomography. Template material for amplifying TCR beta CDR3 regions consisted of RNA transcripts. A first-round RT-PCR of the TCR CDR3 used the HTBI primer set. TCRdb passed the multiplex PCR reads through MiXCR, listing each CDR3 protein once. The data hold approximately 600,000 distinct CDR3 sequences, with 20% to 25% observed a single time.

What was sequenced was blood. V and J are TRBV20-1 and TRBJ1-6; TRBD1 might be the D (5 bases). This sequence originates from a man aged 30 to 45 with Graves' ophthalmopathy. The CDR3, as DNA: TGCAGTGCCTCGGGGACCGCGAGCTCCTATAATTCACCCCTCCACTTT. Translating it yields CSASGTASSYNSPLHF.